Listed below are T cell receptor beta chains from one sample, sequenced in a study of T cell responses to AZD1222 COVID-19 vaccine. Sequencing was performed with immunoSEQ multiplex PCR; in TCRdb, only in-frame clones are kept and a portion is missing. The data contain 150,000 or so clones, approximately 90% of them singletons. The sample in question was peripheral blood, obtained 28 days after the second AZD1222 dose. Every receptor here comes from an adult who received the AZD1222 COVID-19 vaccine. The CDR3 runs from the conserved cysteine through the conserved F or W. The order of the fields is J gene, D gene, clone size, V gene, CDR3 DNA, CDR3 protein. The D gene is left open where the match is weak. Not every row has a clone size; where given, it reads once, few, many or a size class.

TRBJ1-2 | NA | NA | TRBV2 | TGTGCCAGCAGGAGAGACGGTTATGGCTACACCTTC | CASRRDGYGYTF
TRBJ1-1 | NA | NA | TRBV18 | TGTGCCAGCTCACCACCGGAACATTCGAACACTGAAGCTTTCTTT | CASSPPEHSNTEAFF
TRBJ2-7 | NA | NA | TRBV21-1 | TGTGCCAGCAGCACCGACAGGATGCAGTACTTC | CASSTDRMQYF
TRBJ1-2 | NA | once | TRBV7-9 | TGTGCCAGCAGCTTAGCTGGTTCTCCTAACTATGGCTACACCTTC | CASSLAGSPNYGYTF
TRBJ2-1 | TRBD2 | NA | TRBV5-1 | TGCGCCAGCAGCTTGACTAGCGGGGGGACCTACAATGAGCAGTTCTTC | CASSLTSGGTYNEQFF
TRBJ2-7 | TRBD1 | NA | TRBV18 | TGTGCCAGCTCACCCTTAGTACGGTTGGACAGGGGGTGGAACGAGCAGTACTTC | CASSPLVRLDRGWNEQYF
TRBJ2-6 | NA | once | TRBV15 | TGTGCCACCAGCAGCGCCTCCCTAAGGGACAACCTCATCTCTGGGGCCAACGTCCTGACTTTC | CATSSASLRDNLISGANVLTF
TRBJ1-1 | TRBD1 | NA | TRBV6-8 | TGTGCCGGACAGGGGTTTGCCACTGAAGCTTTCTTT | CAGQGFATEAFF
TRBJ2-5 | TRBD2 | NA | TRBV11-3 | TGTGCCAGCAGCGCGGGACTAGCGGCGCAAGAGACCCAGTACTTC | CASSAGLAAQETQYF
TRBJ2-5 | TRBD2 | NA | TRBV18 | TGTGCCAGCTCACCAAAAATTCCCTCCCGGGGGGGAGTTGAGGAGACCCAGTACTTC | CASSPKIPSRGGVEETQYF
TRBJ1-6 | NA | NA | TRBV6-5 | TGTGCCAGCAGTTCGAGCTCTGATAATTCACCCCTCCACTTT | CASSSSSDNSPLHF
TRBJ1-5 | NA | NA | TRBV15 | TGTGCCACCAGCAGAGAAAGAGGAAGCAATCAGCCCCAGCATTTT | CATSRERGSNQPQHF
TRBJ2-7 | NA | NA | TRBV5-4 | TGTGCCAGCAGCTTCCTGTATGTGAGCTCCTACGAGCAGTACTTC | CASSFLYVSSYEQYF
TRBJ2-3 | NA | NA | TRBV29-1 | TGCAGCGTTGACTCCCGCCCCGGCCGCACAGATACGCAGTATTTT | CSVDSRPGRTDTQYF
TRBJ2-1 | TRBD2 | NA | TRBV7-8 | TGTGCCAGCAGCTTAGGAGCTAGCGGGAGAGGGGAGCAGTTCTTC | CASSLGASGRGEQFF
TRBJ2-1 | NA | NA | TRBV21-1 | TGTGCCAGCAGCAAAGCCGGACACGGGACTCGCGGCCCTTACAATGAGCAGTTCTTC | CASSKAGHGTRGPYNEQFF
TRBJ2-2 | NA | NA | TRBV14 | TGTGCCAGCAGCCGAGATCTGTCGACGTGGTGGACGGCGTGGGAGCTGTTTTTT | CASSRDLSTWWTAWELFF